Each of the 8 T cell receptor beta chains below was sequenced from the same sample in a study of T cells in Graves' hyperthyroidism and ophthalmopathy. From RNA transcripts, TCR beta CDR3 regions were amplified. HTBI primers drove first-round RT-PCR of the TCR CDR3. A single record per CDR3 protein comes from TCRdb applying MiXCR to the multiplex PCR reads. Here the sample spans about 640,000 distinct CDR3 sequences, approximately 42% being singletons. The sequencing sample was made of peripheral blood or thyroid tissue (not recorded which). These receptors all come from an adult man with Graves' disease, either hyperthyroidism or ophthalmopathy (not recorded which).

The V gene is TRBV24-1, the J gene TRBJ2-7, with TRBD1 matching 8 bases. Germline loops: CDR1 KGHDR, CDR2 SFDVKD. J gave up 5 bases and V 4 bases, and 12 bases lay outside the gene matches. The CDR3 totals 16 residues. This CDR3 is CATSERSWTGSHEQYF. The CDR3 DNA reads as TGTGCCACCAGTGAGAGGTCCTGGACAGGGTCCCACGAGCAGTACTTC.

Many counts were recorded for this clonotype. The rearrangement links TRBV25-1 to TRBJ2-7; D is unresolved. Per germline, CDR1 MGHDK and CDR2 SYGVNS. The ends were cut back, 7 bases at V and 1 base at J, with 14 bases in the middle. The CDR3 loop spans 14 amino acids. CDR3 nucleotide sequence: TGTGCCAGCACTGGACGGCCATCGTCCTACGAGCAGTACTTC. Amino acid sequence: CASTGRPSSYEQYF.

The V call is TRBV6-1, the J call TRBJ1-3, with 9 nucleotides matching TRBD1. The V gene end was trimmed by 6 bases and the J gene end by 2 bases; junction bases not matched to a gene: 8. Germline lookup yields CDR1 MNHNS and CDR2 SASEGT. The CDR3 extends over 16 amino acids. CDR3 nucleotides: TGTGCCAGCAGCTTCGACAGGGGGATGACTGGAAACACCATATATTTT. Its translation is CASSFDRGMTGNTIYF.

This clonotype was seen at least ten times. The CDR3 loop reads CASSPGGDGQPQHF. CDR3 in DNA: TGCGCCAGCAGCCCAGGGGGGGACGGCCAGCCCCAGCATTTT. The chain couples TRBV5-1 to TRBJ1-5, with 7 bases lining up with TRBD1. This CDR3 region has 14 residues. With V trimmed by 4 bases and J by 7 bases, 8 bases remained unmatched. Looked up from germline, CDR1 is SGHRS and CDR2 is YFSETQ.

The chain recombines TRBV20-1 with TRBJ1-2; possible D gene TRBD1, 6 bases. CDR3 size: 16 residues. V lost 0 bases, J lost 5 bases, and 19 bases lay in between. Germline V lookup: CDR1 DFQATT, CDR2 SNEGSKA (reference sequence). CDR3 loop: CSAREEGRGRVYGYTF. The CDR3 DNA reads TGCAGTGCTAGAGAGGAGGGCAGGGGAAGAGTTTATGGCTACACCTTC.

Concerning this clonotype: The germline gene is not matched at one end of the junction; a read error may be the cause. V and J are TRBV2 and TRBJ2-5; a weak D match, TRBD2 (6 bases). The length of the CDR3 is 10 residues. CDR1 and CDR2 (germline): SNHLY, FYNNEI. The chain's CDR3 is CASTPSRDSF. CDR3 in DNA: TGTGCCAGCACCCCCTCGAGGGACTCTTTC.

This clonotype was found many times. V and J are TRBV2 and TRBJ2-2, with D possibly matching TRBD2 (6 bases). The germline gives CDR1 SNHLY, CDR2 FYNNEI. The CDR3 has 14 residues. Between the trimmed V and J ends, which lost 4 bases and 5 bases, there was a span of 11 bases. CDR3 amino acids: CASSVAGRTGELFF. The CDR3 DNA reads as TGTGCCAGCAGTGTTGCGGGGAGGACCGGGGAGCTGTTTTTT. Combining the CDR3 with reference TRBV2 and TRBJ2-2 gives the whole variable domain EPEVTQTPSHQVTQMGQEVILRCVPISNHLYFYWYRQILGQKVEFLVSFYNNEISEKSEIFDDQFSVERPDGSNFTLKIRSTKLEDSAMYFCASSVAGRTGELFFGEGSRLTVL.

This clonotype came up a few times. The rearrangement joins TRBV7-3 to TRBJ2-2; 8 bases agree with TRBD1. The CDR3 extends over 16 amino acids. From germline, CDR1 is SGHTA and CDR2 FQGTGA. V lost 5 bases and J lost 0; bases outside the gene matches: 5. The CDR3 nucleotides read TGTGCCAGCAGCACCCAGGGACAGGCGAACACCGGGGAGCTGTTTTTT. Translating gives CASSTQGQANTGELFF.